Listed below are T cell receptor beta chains from one sample, sequenced in a study of blood T cells in healthy people across ages. TCRdb passed the 5' RACE reads through MiXCR, listing each CDR3 protein once. The table shows 1.4 million or so distinct CDR3 sequences, with 35% to 45% occurring only once. Sequencing was carried out using blood. These receptors were obtained from a woman younger than 30 in good health. Each CDR3 is given with its conserved first and last residue. D genes are given only for firm matches. Clone size is shown for a subset of rows, as once, few, many or a class of expanded clone.

CDR3 protein: CASRTDRGQNSPLHF
CDR3 DNA: TGTGCCAGCAGGACGGACAGGGGGCAAAATTCACCCCTCCACTTT
J gene: TRBJ1-6
D gene: TRBD1
V gene: TRBV6-5
clone size: NA

CDR3 protein: CASSLATSGNIYNEQYF
CDR3 DNA: TGTGCCAGCAGCTTAGCTACTAGCGGAAATATTTACAATGAGCAGTACTTC
J gene: TRBJ2-7
D gene: TRBD2
V gene: TRBV7-6
clone size: NA

CDR3 protein: CASSQVRQTEAFF
CDR3 DNA: TGCGCCAGCAGCCAAGTCCGTCAGACTGAAGCTTTCTTT
J gene: TRBJ1-1
D gene: NA
V gene: TRBV4-3
clone size: NA

CDR3 protein: CASSKERNRGYDYGYTF
CDR3 DNA: TGTGCCAGCAGCAAGGAGAGAAACAGGGGATACGACTATGGCTACACCTTC
J gene: TRBJ1-2
D gene: NA
V gene: TRBV21-1
clone size: NA

CDR3 protein: CASRQPSYNEQFF
CDR3 DNA: TGTGCCAGCAGGCAACCATCCTACAATGAGCAGTTCTTC
J gene: TRBJ2-1
D gene: NA
V gene: TRBV6-1
clone size: NA

CDR3 protein: CASSPREVLLYGNEQFF
CDR3 DNA: TGTGCCAGCTCTCCGCGGGAGGTACTTCTCTACGGCAATGAGCAGTTCTTC
J gene: TRBJ2-1
D gene: TRBD2
V gene: TRBV11-1
clone size: NA

CDR3 protein: CSTPGPYEQYF
CDR3 DNA: TGCAGTACCCCGGGCCCCTACGAGCAGTACTTC
J gene: TRBJ2-7
D gene: NA
V gene: TRBV20-1
clone size: NA

CDR3 protein: CASSPSAIYNEQFF
CDR3 DNA: TGTGCCAGCTCACCGTCGGCCATCTACAATGAGCAGTTCTTC
J gene: TRBJ2-1
D gene: NA
V gene: TRBV18
clone size: few

CDR3 protein: CASSILQGRWTEAFF
CDR3 DNA: TGTGCCAGCAGCATCTTACAGGGGAGATGGACTGAAGCTTTCTTT
J gene: TRBJ1-1
D gene: TRBD1
V gene: TRBV7-4
clone size: NA

CDR3 protein: CASSPARIAGRPVSEQYF
CDR3 DNA: TGTGCCAGCAGCCCGGCCCGAATAGCGGGGCGACCTGTTAGTGAGCAGTACTTC
J gene: TRBJ2-5
D gene: TRBD2
V gene: TRBV7-9
clone size: NA

CDR3 protein: CASSEGLLNEQFF
CDR3 DNA: TGCGCCAGCTCCGAAGGCCTATTAAATGAGCAGTTCTTC
J gene: TRBJ2-1
D gene: NA
V gene: TRBV5-1
clone size: few

CDR3 protein: CSVAYNSYEQYF
CDR3 DNA: TGCAGCGTCGCTTATAACTCCTACGAGCAGTACTTC
J gene: TRBJ2-7
D gene: NA
V gene: TRBV29-1
clone size: many

CDR3 protein: CATSRGGTQYF
CDR3 DNA: TGTGCCACCAGTCGCGGTGGGACCCAGTACTTC
J gene: TRBJ2-5
D gene: NA
V gene: TRBV15
clone size: NA

CDR3 protein: CASSFSLSGSRKTQYF
CDR3 DNA: TGTGCCAGCAGCTTTTCTTTGTCGGGGAGTAGAAAGACCCAGTACTTC
J gene: TRBJ2-5
D gene: NA
V gene: TRBV7-2
clone size: NA

CDR3 protein: CAISELGTNYEQYF
CDR3 DNA: TGTGCCATCAGTGAGCTGGGGACTAACTACGAGCAGTACTTC
J gene: TRBJ2-7
D gene: TRBD2
V gene: TRBV10-3
clone size: few

CDR3 protein: CASSGDFPKNIQYF
CDR3 DNA: TGTGCCAGCAGTGGCGACTTCCCCAAAAACATTCAGTACTTC
J gene: TRBJ2-4
D gene: NA
V gene: TRBV12-3/TRBV12-4
clone size: few

CDR3 protein: CASSSDYSKEQFF
CDR3 DNA: TGTGCCAGCAGCTCGGACTACTCAAAGGAGCAGTTCTTC
J gene: TRBJ2-1
D gene: NA
V gene: TRBV7-9
clone size: few

CDR3 protein: CASSQFSGSGYEQYF
CDR3 DNA: TGCGCCAGCAGCCAATTTAGCGGGAGCGGGTACGAGCAGTACTTC
J gene: TRBJ2-7
D gene: TRBD2
V gene: TRBV4-1
clone size: few

CDR3 protein: CASSEVAARDNEQFF
CDR3 DNA: TGTGCCAGCAGTGAAGTGGCCGCGAGAGACAATGAGCAGTTCTTC
J gene: TRBJ2-1
D gene: NA
V gene: TRBV2
clone size: NA

CDR3 protein: CSVEYRGIEKLFF
CDR3 DNA: TGCAGCGTTGAGTACAGGGGTATAGAAAAACTGTTTTTT
J gene: TRBJ1-4
D gene: TRBD1
V gene: TRBV29-1
clone size: once

CDR3 protein: CASIPTIGPHGNEQFF
CDR3 DNA: TGTGCCAGCATCCCCACCATCGGGCCCCACGGCAATGAGCAGTTCTTC
J gene: TRBJ2-1
D gene: NA
V gene: TRBV28
clone size: few